This T cell receptor (beta chain) originates from a study of blood T cell repertoires in COVID-19. In the source study's methods: Reference gene primers were amplified, and this amplification served to estimate nucleated cell counts. Data came from immunoSEQ multiplex PCR; TCRdb stores just in-frame clones and leaves some out. The D gene and trimming were derived from the DNA, and the V and J assignments and clone size from that table. Of about 63,000 clones listed, approximately 92% are singletons. Trimming cost V 5 bases and J 1 base, with 13 bases left between them. Looked up from germline, CDR1 is WNHNN and CDR2 is SYGVQD (reference sequence). The CDR3 loop spans 15 amino acids.

Sequenced: peripheral blood. V usage is TRBV10-1 and J usage is TRBJ2-3; unclear D gene. The sequence was obtained from a man aged 50 to 59 with active COVID-19. CDR3 in amino acids: CASSPGHTRTDTQYF. The CDR3, as DNA: TGCGCCAGCAGTCCGGGTCACACTCGCACAGATACGCAGTATTTT.